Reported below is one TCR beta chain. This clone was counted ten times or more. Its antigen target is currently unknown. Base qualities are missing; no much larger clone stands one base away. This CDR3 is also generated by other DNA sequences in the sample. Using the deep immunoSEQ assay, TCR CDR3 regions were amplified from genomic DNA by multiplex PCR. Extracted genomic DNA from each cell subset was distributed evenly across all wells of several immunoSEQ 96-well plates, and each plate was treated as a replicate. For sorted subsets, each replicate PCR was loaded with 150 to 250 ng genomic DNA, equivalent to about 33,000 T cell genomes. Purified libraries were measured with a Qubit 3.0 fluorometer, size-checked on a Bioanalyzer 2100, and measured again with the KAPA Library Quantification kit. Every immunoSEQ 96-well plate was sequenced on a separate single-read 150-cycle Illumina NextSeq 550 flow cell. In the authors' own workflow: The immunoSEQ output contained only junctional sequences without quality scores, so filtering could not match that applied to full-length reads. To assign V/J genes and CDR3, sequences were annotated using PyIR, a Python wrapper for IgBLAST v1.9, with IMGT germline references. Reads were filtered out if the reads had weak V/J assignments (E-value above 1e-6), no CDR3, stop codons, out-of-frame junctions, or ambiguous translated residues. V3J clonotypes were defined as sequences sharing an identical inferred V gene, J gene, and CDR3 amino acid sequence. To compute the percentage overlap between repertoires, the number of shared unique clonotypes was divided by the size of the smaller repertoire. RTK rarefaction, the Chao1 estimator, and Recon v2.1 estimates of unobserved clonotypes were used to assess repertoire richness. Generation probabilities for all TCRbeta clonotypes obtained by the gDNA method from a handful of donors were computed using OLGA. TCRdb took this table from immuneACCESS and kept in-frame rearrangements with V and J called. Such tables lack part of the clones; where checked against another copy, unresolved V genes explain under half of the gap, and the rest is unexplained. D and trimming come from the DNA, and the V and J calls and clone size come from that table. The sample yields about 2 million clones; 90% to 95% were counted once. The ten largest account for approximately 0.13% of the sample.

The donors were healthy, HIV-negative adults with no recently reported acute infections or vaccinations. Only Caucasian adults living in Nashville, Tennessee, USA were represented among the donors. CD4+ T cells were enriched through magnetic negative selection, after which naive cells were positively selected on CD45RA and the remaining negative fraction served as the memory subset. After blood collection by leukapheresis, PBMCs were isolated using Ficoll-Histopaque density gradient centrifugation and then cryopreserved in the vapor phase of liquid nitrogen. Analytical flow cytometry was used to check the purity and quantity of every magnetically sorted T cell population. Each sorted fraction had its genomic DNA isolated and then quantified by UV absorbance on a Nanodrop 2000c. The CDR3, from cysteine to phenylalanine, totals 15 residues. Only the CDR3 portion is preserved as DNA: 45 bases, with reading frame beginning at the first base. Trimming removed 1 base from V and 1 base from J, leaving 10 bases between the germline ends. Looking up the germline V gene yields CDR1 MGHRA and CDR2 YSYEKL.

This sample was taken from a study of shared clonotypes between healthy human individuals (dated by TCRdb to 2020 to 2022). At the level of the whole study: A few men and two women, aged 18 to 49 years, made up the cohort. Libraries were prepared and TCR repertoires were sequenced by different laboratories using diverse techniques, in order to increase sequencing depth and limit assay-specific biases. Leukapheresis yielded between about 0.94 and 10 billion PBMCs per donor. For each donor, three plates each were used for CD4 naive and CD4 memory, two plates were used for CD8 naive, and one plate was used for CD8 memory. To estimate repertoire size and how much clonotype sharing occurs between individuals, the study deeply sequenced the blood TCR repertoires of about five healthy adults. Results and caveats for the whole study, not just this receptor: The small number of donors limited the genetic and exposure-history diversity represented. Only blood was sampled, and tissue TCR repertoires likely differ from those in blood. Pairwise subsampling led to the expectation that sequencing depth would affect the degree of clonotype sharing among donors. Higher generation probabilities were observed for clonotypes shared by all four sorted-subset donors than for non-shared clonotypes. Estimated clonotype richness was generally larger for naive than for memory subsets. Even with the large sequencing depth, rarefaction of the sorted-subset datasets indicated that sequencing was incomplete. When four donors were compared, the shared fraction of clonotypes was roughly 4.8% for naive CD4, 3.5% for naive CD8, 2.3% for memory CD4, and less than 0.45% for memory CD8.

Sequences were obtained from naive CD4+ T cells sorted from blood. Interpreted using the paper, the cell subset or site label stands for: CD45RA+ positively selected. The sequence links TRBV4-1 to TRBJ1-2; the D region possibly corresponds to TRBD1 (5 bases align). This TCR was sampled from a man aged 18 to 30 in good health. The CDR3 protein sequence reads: CASSQVGQGNYGYTF. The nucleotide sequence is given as TGCGCCAGCAGCCAAGTCGGGCAGGGTAACTATGGCTACACCTTC.